This T cell receptor beta chain was profiled in a study of blood T cell repertoires in COVID-19. Germline values: CDR1 LNHDA, CDR2 SQIVND (reference sequence). This CDR3 has 14 residues. V was cut by 3 bases and J by 1 base, with 9 bases left in between. Assay used: immunoSEQ multiplex PCR; TCRdb lists only in-frame clones, some missing. The sample lists over 95,000 clones, approximately 84% occurring once. The material sequenced was peripheral blood. The TCR sequence derives from an older woman with acute or convalescent COVID-19. V usage is TRBV19 and J usage is TRBJ1-1, with D perhaps TRBD1 (5 bases). CDR3 DNA: TGTGCCAGTAGTATTCGCAGGGAGAACACTGAAGCTTTCTTT. This gives the protein CASSIRRENTEAFF.